The rows below give T cell receptor beta chains drawn from one sample of a study of blood T cells in healthy people across ages. MiXCR, run by TCRdb on the 5' RACE reads, gives a single entry per CDR3 protein. The table includes 550,000 to 650,000 distinct CDR3 sequences, about 25% detected once. The sample was also reused in another study, on T cells of mothers and their children.

The sequenced material came from blood. These TCRs come from a boy younger than 10 in good health. CDR3s include the opening cysteine and the closing phenylalanine or tryptophan. The order of the fields is J gene, clone size, D gene, V gene, CDR3 protein, CDR3 DNA. A D gene is named only where the DNA matches it firmly. Size is omitted from some rows. Given values are once, few, many or a class for expanded clones.

j_gene: TRBJ2-2
abundance: NA
d_gene: NA
v_gene: TRBV20-1
CDR3aa: CSARKGDTGELFF
CDR3nt: TGCAGTGCTAGGAAGGGCGACACCGGGGAGCTGTTTTTT

j_gene: TRBJ2-7
abundance: NA
d_gene: NA
v_gene: TRBV28
CDR3aa: CASSFDRRFEQYF
CDR3nt: TGTGCCAGCAGTTTCGACAGAAGATTCGAGCAGTACTTC

j_gene: TRBJ2-1
abundance: NA
d_gene: NA
v_gene: TRBV12-3/TRBV12-4
CDR3aa: CASSFSLLYNEQFF
CDR3nt: TGTGCCAGCAGTTTCTCGTTACTCTACAATGAGCAGTTCTTC

j_gene: TRBJ1-1
abundance: NA
d_gene: NA
v_gene: TRBV29-1
CDR3aa: CSVEDPGANTEAFF
CDR3nt: TGCAGCGTTGAAGACCCAGGGGCCAACACTGAAGCTTTCTTT

j_gene: TRBJ2-7
abundance: NA
d_gene: NA
v_gene: TRBV27
CDR3aa: CASSYAADYEQYF
CDR3nt: TGTGCCAGCAGTTACGCGGCGGACTACGAGCAGTACTTC

j_gene: TRBJ2-1
abundance: few
d_gene: TRBD2
v_gene: TRBV18
CDR3aa: CASSPLGLAVINEQFF
CDR3nt: TGTGCCAGCTCACCACTTGGACTAGCGGTGATTAATGAGCAGTTCTTC

j_gene: TRBJ2-5
abundance: few
d_gene: NA
v_gene: TRBV3-1
CDR3aa: CASSQGGSQYF
CDR3nt: TGTGCCAGCAGCCAAGGGGGTTCCCAGTACTTC

j_gene: TRBJ2-5
abundance: once
d_gene: NA
v_gene: TRBV19
CDR3aa: CASSIAGTQKGETQYF
CDR3nt: TGTGCCAGTAGTATCGCCGGGACTCAAAAGGGAGAGACCCAGTACTTC

j_gene: TRBJ2-2
abundance: few
d_gene: TRBD2
v_gene: TRBV7-3
CDR3aa: CASSPRLAGGLGTGELFF
CDR3nt: TGTGCCAGCAGCCCTAGACTAGCGGGGGGGCTCGGAACCGGGGAGCTGTTTTTT

j_gene: TRBJ2-5
abundance: NA
d_gene: NA
v_gene: TRBV20-1
CDR3aa: CSARSPGDTGTQYF
CDR3nt: TGCAGTGCTAGGTCGCCGGGGGATACGGGGACCCAGTACTTC

j_gene: TRBJ2-3
abundance: few
d_gene: NA
v_gene: TRBV6-1
CDR3aa: CASSEFSSGPDTQYF
CDR3nt: TGTGCCAGCAGTGAATTCTCGTCCGGACCAGATACGCAGTATTTT

j_gene: TRBJ2-4
abundance: NA
d_gene: NA
v_gene: TRBV2
CDR3aa: CASSEEMGAKNIQYF
CDR3nt: TGTGCCAGCAGTGAAGAAATGGGAGCCAAAAACATTCAGTACTTC

j_gene: TRBJ1-2
abundance: NA
d_gene: NA
v_gene: TRBV6-5
CDR3aa: CASSYAKGGGYTF
CDR3nt: TGTGCCAGCAGTTACGCCAAGGGGGGAGGCTACACCTTC

j_gene: TRBJ2-5
abundance: NA
d_gene: NA
v_gene: TRBV7-2
CDR3aa: CASHTGTGETQYF
CDR3nt: TGTGCCAGCCACACCGGGACCGGGGAGACCCAGTACTTC

j_gene: TRBJ2-7
abundance: NA
d_gene: TRBD2
v_gene: TRBV19
CDR3aa: CASSPSGTVYEQYF
CDR3nt: TGTGCCAGTAGTCCTAGCGGGACTGTTTACGAGCAGTACTTC

j_gene: TRBJ2-3
abundance: few
d_gene: NA
v_gene: TRBV10-2
CDR3aa: CASRDDPDTQYF
CDR3nt: TGCGCCAGCAGGGACGACCCAGATACGCAGTATTTT

j_gene: TRBJ1-1
abundance: NA
d_gene: NA
v_gene: TRBV6-5
CDR3aa: CASSSGVETEAFF
CDR3nt: TGTGCCAGCAGTTCTGGGGTGGAGACTGAAGCTTTCTTT

j_gene: TRBJ1-4
abundance: few
d_gene: NA
v_gene: TRBV28
CDR3aa: CASSLDRRRKLFF
CDR3nt: TGTGCCAGCAGTTTAGACAGAAGGAGAAAACTGTTTTTT

j_gene: TRBJ2-5
abundance: NA
d_gene: NA
v_gene: TRBV20-1
CDR3aa: CSARAQGQETQYF
CDR3nt: TGCAGTGCTAGAGCGCAGGGCCAAGAGACCCAGTACTTC

j_gene: TRBJ2-5
abundance: NA
d_gene: TRBD2
v_gene: TRBV4-2
CDR3aa: CASSISASGRYQETQYF
CDR3nt: TGTGCCAGCAGCATTTCTGCTAGCGGGAGGTACCAAGAGACCCAGTACTTC

j_gene: TRBJ2-5
abundance: few
d_gene: NA
v_gene: TRBV5-1
CDR3aa: CASSLAGGIRGETQYF
CDR3nt: TGCGCCAGCAGCTTGGCAGGTGGCATACGCGGAGAGACCCAGTACTTC

j_gene: TRBJ1-5
abundance: few
d_gene: NA
v_gene: TRBV28
CDR3aa: CARKRGLNPHSNQPQHF
CDR3nt: TGTGCCAGAAAAAGGGGACTCAATCCCCATAGCAATCAGCCCCAGCATTTT

j_gene: TRBJ1-1
abundance: NA
d_gene: NA
v_gene: TRBV11-2
CDR3aa: CAGSLDQSEAFF
CDR3nt: TGTGCCGGCAGCTTAGATCAAAGTGAAGCTTTCTTT

j_gene: TRBJ2-2
abundance: few
d_gene: NA
v_gene: TRBV10-3
CDR3aa: CAISVTPTNTGELFF
CDR3nt: TGTGCCATCAGCGTAACACCGACCAACACCGGGGAGCTGTTTTTT

j_gene: TRBJ2-7
abundance: few
d_gene: TRBD2
v_gene: TRBV7-2
CDR3aa: CASSLGAGGPYEQYF
CDR3nt: TGTGCCAGCAGCTTAGGGGCGGGAGGGCCCTACGAGCAGTACTTC

j_gene: TRBJ2-6
abundance: NA
d_gene: NA
v_gene: TRBV6-5
CDR3aa: CASSPDVAPGANVLTF
CDR3nt: TGTGCCAGCAGCCCAGATGTCGCCCCGGGGGCCAACGTCCTGACTTTC

j_gene: TRBJ2-6
abundance: few
d_gene: NA
v_gene: TRBV3-1
CDR3aa: CASSPSGGSGANVLTF
CDR3nt: TGTGCCAGCAGCCCCAGCGGAGGCTCTGGGGCCAACGTCCTGACTTTC

j_gene: TRBJ1-2
abundance: NA
d_gene: NA
v_gene: TRBV3-1
CDR3aa: CASSQDRSDGYTF
CDR3nt: TGTGCCAGCAGCCAAGATCGCAGCGATGGCTACACCTTC

j_gene: TRBJ2-2
abundance: NA
d_gene: TRBD1
v_gene: TRBV3-1
CDR3aa: CASSQDDHRTGRTGELFF
CDR3nt: TGTGCCAGCAGCCAAGATGATCACCGGACAGGACGCACCGGGGAGCTGTTTTTT

j_gene: TRBJ2-7
abundance: NA
d_gene: NA
v_gene: TRBV6-5
CDR3aa: CASKRDYEQYF
CDR3nt: TGTGCCAGCAAACGAGACTACGAGCAGTACTTC

j_gene: TRBJ2-3
abundance: NA
d_gene: TRBD2
v_gene: TRBV20-1
CDR3aa: CSAPLAGNTDTQYF
CDR3nt: TGCAGTGCGCCACTAGCGGGGAACACAGATACGCAGTATTTT